The 21 T cell receptor beta chains listed next were all sequenced from one sample in a study of cytomegalovirus exposure and HLA in healthy donors. It was with 60 Vbeta and 13 Jbeta primers that the PCR ran. Generated by immunoSEQ multiplex PCR, the TCRdb table keeps only in-frame clones and is missing some. The sample has some 150,000 clones. Sequencing was carried out using PBMCs. These receptors were obtained from a young woman in good health and CMV-seronegative.

This chain connects TRBV10-2 to TRBJ1-2, with 8 bases lining up with TRBD1. Germline V CDR1 and CDR2: WSHSY, SAAADI. This CDR3 spans 14 amino acids. The junction had 5 bases not matched to a gene; V was cut back by 5 bases and J by 3 bases. The CDR3 loop is CASSLQGGDYGYTF. CDR3 DNA sequence: TGCGCCAGCAGTCTACAGGGGGGCGACTATGGCTACACCTTC.

The chain links TRBV5-8 to TRBJ2-7; 11 nucleotides match TRBD1. The CDR3 spans 15 residues. The germline CDR1 and CDR2 sequences are SGHTS and YDEGEE. With 4 bases clipped from V and 0 bases from J, the junction kept 3 bases outside the gene matches. CDR3 in DNA: TGTGCCAGCAGCGGTGGGACAGGGGGCTCCTACGAGCAGTACTTC. Its protein is CASSGGTGGSYEQYF.

Concerning this clone: A read error may account for a junction end that differs from germline. This chain links TRBV6-5 with TRBJ1-5, with 7 nucleotides matching TRBD1. The CDR3 loop spans 15 amino acids. Per germline, CDR1 MNHEY and CDR2 SVGAGI. CDR3 in DNA: TGTGCCACCAGTCTCACAGGGGCCCACAATCAGCCCCAGCATTTT. Protein sequence: CATSLTGAHNQPQHF.

The chain combines TRBV6-1 with TRBJ1-5; 7 bases are shared with TRBD1. Germline V gene sequence: CDR1 MNHNS, CDR2 SASEGT. CDR3 size: 15 residues. Trimming removed 5 bases from V and 1 base from J; junction bases left unmatched: 5. This CDR3 reads CASSFRQGSNQPQHF. CDR3 DNA sequence: TGTGCCAGCAGTTTTAGACAGGGAAGCAATCAGCCCCAGCATTTT.

This chain links TRBV29-1 with TRBJ1-2; 12 bases match TRBD1. J gave up 4 bases and V 6 bases, and 6 bases lay outside the gene matches. Germline CDR1 is SQVTM and CDR2 is ANQGSEA. The CDR3 consists of 14 residues. CDR3 nucleotide sequence: TGCAGCGTCGGGACAGGGGGCTCGGTCTATGGCTACACCTTC. Encoded protein: CSVGTGGSVYGYTF.

The J gene is TRBJ1-4, the V gene TRBV5-6, with D unclear. V was shortened by 0 bases and J by 8 bases, with 11 bases between the two germline ends. This CDR3 comprises 14 residues. Per germline, CDR1 SGHDT and CDR2 YYEEEE. Here the CDR3 reads CASSLVGRLEKLFF. The CDR3 DNA reads TGTGCCAGCAGCTTGGTAGGGAGGCTGGAAAAACTGTTTTTT. Filled out from reference TRBV5-6 and TRBJ1-4, the complete variable domain reads DAGVTQSPTHLIKTRGQQVTLRCSPKSGHDTVSWYQQALGQGPQFIFQYYEEEERQRGNFPDRFSGHQFPNYSSELNVNALLLGDSALYLCASSLVGRLEKLFFGSGTQLSVL.

This sequence joins TRBV5-4 and TRBJ2-7; D is undetermined. Looked up from germline, CDR1 is SGHNT and CDR2 is YYREEE (reference sequence). The CDR3 is 14 residues long. V was pared by 7 bases and J by 0 bases, with 14 bases between. As DNA, the CDR3 is TGTGCCAGCGCACTATTTATGAGCTCCTACGAGCAGTACGTC. Translated: CASALFMSSYEQYV.

V and J are TRBV11-2 and TRBJ2-7; TRBD2 matches 10 bases. CDR1 and CDR2 from the germline V gene are SGHAT and FQNNGV. This CDR3 region has 15 residues. V gave up 1 base and J gave up 3 bases; unmatched junction bases: 3. In DNA form, the CDR3 reads TGTGCCAGCAGCTTAGCGTCTAGCGGGAGCTACGAGCAGTACGTC. Protein product: CASSLASSGSYEQYV.

This chain uses TRBV10-2 with TRBJ1-1; D perhaps matches TRBD1 (6 bases). Trimming removed 6 bases from V and 3 bases from J, with 11 bases in between. Germline loops: CDR1 WSHSY, CDR2 SAAADI. The CDR3 totals 13 residues. CDR3 sequence (DNA): TGCGCCAGCAGCTTGGGGGCTGACACTGAAGCTTTCTTT. Its protein product is CASSLGADTEAFF.

The gene calls are TRBV7-2 and TRBJ2-3, with D hard to call. Germline values: CDR1 SGHTA, CDR2 FQGNSA. The CDR3 sequence is 15 residues long. The V end was cut by 6 bases, the J end by 4 bases, with 17 bases between. The CDR3 DNA reads as TGTGCCAGCAGATTACAGTACTACGGGTCAGATACGCAGTATTTT. Its protein product is CASRLQYYGSDTQYF.

In regard to this clone: At the DNA level, this CDR3 is encoded by other sequences in the same sample as well. The V call is TRBV5-1, the J call TRBJ2-3; 11 bases agree with TRBD2. V trimming: 4 bases; J trimming: 1 base; junction bases outside the gene matches: 2. The length of the CDR3 is 15 residues. CDR1 and CDR2 from the germline V gene are SGHRS and YFSETQ. The CDR3 loop reads CASSPGLAGTDTQYF. In nucleotides, the CDR3 is TGCGCCAGCAGCCCGGGACTAGCGGGCACAGATACGCAGTATTTT. The full variable domain, rest sourced from reference TRBV5-1 and TRBJ2-3, is KAGVTQTPRYLIKTRGQQVTLSCSPISGHRSVSWYQQTPGQGLQFLFEYFSETQRNKGNFPGRFSGRQFSNSRSEMNVSTLELGDSALYLCASSPGLAGTDTQYFGPGTRLTVL.

The V gene is TRBV4-1, the J gene TRBJ2-1, with 12 bases identical to TRBD2. Trimming at V came to 0 bases and at J to 6 bases, leaving 6 bases not matched to a gene. The CDR3 totals 17 residues. Germline V gives CDR1 MGHRA, CDR2 YSYEKL. CDR3 in amino acids: CASSQEALAGGANEQFF. CDR3 coding DNA: TGCGCCAGCAGCCAAGAAGCGCTAGCGGGAGGGGCCAATGAGCAGTTCTTC.

The chain uses TRBV29-1 and TRBJ1-1; D possibly corresponds to TRBD1 (5 bases). Germline V gives CDR1 SQVTM, CDR2 ANQGSEA. Deletions cut 7 bases from V and 0 bases from J, with 12 bases between. The CDR3 consists of 13 residues. The CDR3 region is CSAVTDMNTEAFF. CDR3 in DNA: TGCAGCGCTGTGACAGACATGAACACTGAAGCTTTCTTT.

V usage is TRBV5-4 and J usage is TRBJ1-2; no reliable D call. CDR1 is SGHNT, CDR2 YYREEE, per germline (reference sequence). With 4 bases removed from V and 1 base from J, the gap between germline ends came to 20 bases. This CDR3 is built from 17 residues. CDR3 DNA sequence: TGTGCCAGCAGCACCCGGGGTGCCTATACCTTTAACTATGGCTACACCTTC. Its protein product is CASSTRGAYTFNYGYTF.

This rearrangement joins TRBV19 to TRBJ2-7; perhaps TRBD2 as D (6 bases). The CDR3 has 13 residues. V was trimmed by 5 bases and J by 5 bases, leaving 13 bases between them. The germline V gene encodes CDR1 LNHDA and CDR2 SQIVND (reference sequence). The chain's CDR3 is CASSFAREDEQYF. The DNA for the CDR3 is TGTGCCAGTAGTTTCGCCAGGGAGGACGAGCAGTACTTC.

The chain carries TRBV7-9 and TRBJ2-7; 10 nucleotides line up with TRBD1. The CDR3 totals 15 residues. Looked up from germline, CDR1 is SEHNR and CDR2 is FQNEAQ (reference sequence). The J segment lost 2 bases and the V segment lost 3 bases, leaving 4 bases of the junction unmatched. The CDR3: CASSLSGTGAYEQYF. The CDR3, as DNA: TGTGCCAGCAGCTTGTCGGGGACAGGGGCCTACGAGCAGTACTTC.

The genes are TRBV27 and TRBJ2-7, with 7 positions matching TRBD1. Germline V gene sequence: CDR1 MNHEY, CDR2 SMNVEV (reference sequence). The CDR3 has 15 amino acids. The V gene end was trimmed by 6 bases and the J gene end by 0 bases; junction bases not matched to a gene: 8. This CDR3 is CASSDRVIGSYEQYV. In DNA, the CDR3 is TGTGCCAGCAGCGACAGGGTTATTGGCTCCTACGAGCAGTACGTC.

The J gene is TRBJ1-1, the V gene TRBV7-9; a weak D match, TRBD1 (6 bases). The CDR3 runs 16 residues. Trimming pared 5 bases from V and 1 base from J, leaving 17 bases between. From germline, CDR1 is SEHNR and CDR2 FQNEAQ (reference sequence). CDR3: CASSQTGGGRNTEAFF. CDR3 in DNA: TGTGCCAGCAGCCAAACTGGGGGGGGGCGGAACACTGAAGCTTTCTTT.

The gene calls are TRBV19 and TRBJ2-1; D remains ambiguous. In germline, CDR1 is LNHDA, CDR2 SQIVND (reference sequence). The CDR3 loop spans 14 amino acids. With 3 bases removed from V and 10 bases from J, the gap between germline ends came to 16 bases. CDR3 coding DNA: TGTGCCAGTAGTATCCCCCTCCAGTCAGCGGAGCAGTTCTTC. Its translation: CASSIPLQSAEQFF.

This sequence joins TRBV5-1 and TRBJ2-3; D perhaps matches TRBD1 (5 bases). The CDR3 totals 12 residues. Trimming stripped 7 bases from V and 8 bases from J, with 14 bases between. CDR1 and CDR2 from the germline V gene are SGHRS and YFSETQ. CDR3 in DNA: TGCGCCAGCCGACAGACTGGGGCTACGCAGTATTTT. Amino acid sequence: CASRQTGATQYF.

The CDR3 sequence: CASSPEVSGANVLTF. The CDR3 nucleotides read TGCGCCAGCAGCCCGGAGGTCTCTGGGGCCAACGTCCTGACTTTC. This chain links TRBV5-1 with TRBJ2-6; tentative D call: TRBD2 (5 bases). CDR1 and CDR2 (germline): SGHRS, YFSETQ. Trimming took 4 bases from V and 0 from J, leaving 8 bases between them. This CDR3 spans 15 amino acids.